This is a list of T cell receptor beta chains from one sample in a study of shared clonotypes between healthy human individuals. The data were produced by immunoSEQ multiplex PCR, yet TCRdb's version contains in-frame clones alone and is incomplete. The table shows under 1 million clones, with approximately 97% occurring only once. Sequences were obtained from naive CD8+ T cells sorted from blood. Receptors originate from a man younger than 40 in good health. CDR3s include the opening cysteine and the closing phenylalanine or tryptophan. A D gene is named only where the DNA matches it firmly. Part of the rows lack a size; the others show once, few, many or a class for expanded clones.

j_call clone_size v_call d_call cdr3_nt cdr3_aa
TRBJ1-4 . TRBV27 TRBD1 TGTGCCAGCAGTTCATTGCAGGGGGCGGCTAATGAAAAACTGTTTTTT CASSSLQGAANEKLFF
TRBJ1-1 . TRBV5-5 . TGTGCCAGCAGCCCAGGGACTGAAGCTTTCTTT CASSPGTEAFF
TRBJ1-1 . TRBV29-1 . TGCAGCGTTGAGCACGATCCGGGGGCTTTCTTT CSVEHDPGAFF
TRBJ2-5 . TRBV5-6 . TGTGCCAGCAGCCAAGGGTTAGAGACCCAGTACTTC CASSQGLETQYF
TRBJ1-1 . TRBV4-1 . TGCGCCAGCAGCCAAATTTCAGGGATGAACACTGAAGCTTTCTTT CASSQISGMNTEAFF
TRBJ2-7 . TRBV5-1 . TGCGTCCAGCACCCTACCCCGGGACATGACTCCTACGAGCAGTACTTC CVQHPTPGHDSYEQYF
TRBJ2-3 . TRBV29-1 . TGCAGCGTCGCCGACCGAGGGGCAGATACGCAGTATTTT CSVADRGADTQYF
TRBJ2-1 . TRBV7-6 TRBD2 TGTGCCAGCAGCTTAGTGTCCGGGACTAGCGCCAATGAGCAGTTCTTC CASSLVSGTSANEQFF
TRBJ1-5 . TRBV15 . TGTGCCACCAGCAGGAGTATGGGCAATCAGCCCCAGCATTTT CATSRSMGNQPQHF
TRBJ1-1 . TRBV25-1 . TGTGCCAGCAGTCGATTGGGAACTGAAGCTTTCTTT CASSRLGTEAFF
TRBJ1-1 . TRBV5-4 . TGTGCCAGCAGCTTGGTTGGGGCACTGGACACTGAAGCTTTCTTT CASSLVGALDTEAFF
TRBJ2-1 . TRBV6-5 TRBD2 TGTGCCAGCACCCCTCTAATAGCGGGAGGGCGGCAGTTCTTC CASTPLIAGGRQFF
TRBJ2-7 once TRBV5-4 . TGTGCCAGCAGCTTGCGGGGCAGAACCTACGAGCAGTACTTC CASSLRGRTYEQYF
TRBJ2-3 . TRBV5-4 . TGTGCCAGCAGCTTCGGAAGGGATACGCAGTATTTT CASSFGRDTQYF
TRBJ2-7 . TRBV27 . TGTGCCAGCAGTTTCGGGGGTACCTCCTACGAGCAGTACTTC CASSFGGTSYEQYF
TRBJ1-5 . TRBV28 TRBD1 TGTGCCAGCAGTTCTCCCCGGACAGGGGCACTTAGCAATCAGCCCCAGCATTTT CASSSPRTGALSNQPQHF
TRBJ2-1 . TRBV2 . TGTGCCAGCAGCCCCCGACAGGTTCGCAATGAGCAGTTCTTC CASSPRQVRNEQFF
TRBJ2-3 few TRBV5-1 . TGCGCCAGCAGCTTAAATACCCCATGGGGCTCCTCAGATACGCAGTATTTT CASSLNTPWGSSDTQYF
TRBJ2-1 . TRBV19 . TGTGCCAGTACTCTCGACGGAGGCGGATACAATGAGCAGTTCTTC CASTLDGGGYNEQFF
TRBJ2-5 once TRBV7-9 TRBD2 TGTGCCAAGCCAAGCGGGAGGCAACCTAAAGAGACCCAGTACTTC CAKPSGRQPKETQYF
TRBJ2-7 once TRBV6-5 TRBD1 TGTGCCAGCAGTTACTCCGGGACAGGGATCTACGAGCAGTACTTC CASSYSGTGIYEQYF
TRBJ2-7 . TRBV2 . TGTGCCATTACGACTGGCAGGCGCGAGCAGTACTTC CAITTGRREQYF
TRBJ2-2 . TRBV7-6 TRBD1 TGTGCCAGCAGCTCAGGGGACAGGAACACCGGGGAGCTGTTTTTT CASSSGDRNTGELFF
TRBJ2-7 . TRBV6-1 . TGTGCCAGCCGGGGCAGGGCCCTAGCCTACGAGCAGTACTTC CASRGRALAYEQYF
TRBJ2-7 . TRBV27 . TGTGCCAGCAGTTTCGCGACTCGCTCCTACGAGCAGTACTTC CASSFATRSYEQYF
TRBJ2-2 . TRBV5-4 . TGTGCCAGCGAATACACCGGGGAGCTGTTTTTT CASEYTGELFF
TRBJ2-1 . TRBV29-1 TRBD1 TGCAGCGCCCTCTCCCTGGGACAGGGAAGGGAGCAGTTCTTC CSALSLGQGREQFF
TRBJ2-6 . TRBV2 . TGTGCCAGCAGATACTGGGACTCTGGGGCCAACGTCCTGACTTTC CASRYWDSGANVLTF
TRBJ2-1 once TRBV11-2 . TGTGCCAGCAGCTTAATGAGTGAGCAGTTCTTC CASSLMSEQFF
TRBJ2-7 . TRBV7-2 . TGTGCCAGCAGCGAGTACAGTACCTACGAGCAGTACTTC CASSEYSTYEQYF
TRBJ1-2 . TRBV2 . TGTGCCAGTTGGGAGGGGGAAACTGGGTACGTCTATGGCTACACCTTC CASWEGETGYVYGYTF
TRBJ1-5 . TRBV27 . TGTGCCAGCAGTCCTAGCAATCAGCCCCAGCATTTT CASSPSNQPQHF
TRBJ1-2 . TRBV9 TRBD1 TGTGCCAGCAGCAGTGCGGGACAGACATCCCATGGCTACACCTTC CASSSAGQTSHGYTF
TRBJ2-7 . TRBV7-2 . TGTGCCAGCAGCTTAGCGCTCTACAGAGACTCCTACGAGCAGTACTTC CASSLALYRDSYEQYF
TRBJ2-7 . TRBV28 . TGTGCCAGCAGTTTATTGAGGAACCCGACCTACGAGCAGTACTTC CASSLLRNPTYEQYF
TRBJ2-1 . TRBV5-1 . TGCGCCAGCAGCCTAGACCCCGGACGGTCTAGAGAGCAGTTCTTC CASSLDPGRSREQFF
TRBJ1-2 . TRBV7-3 . TGTGCCAGCAGCTCGGATGGGAGGGGCTACACCTTC CASSSDGRGYTF
TRBJ1-5 . TRBV5-7 . TGTGCCAGCAGCACAGATACTCATAGCAATCAGCCCCAGCATTTT CASSTDTHSNQPQHF
TRBJ2-2 . TRBV9 TRBD1 TGTGCCAGCAGCACGACAGGGGCCGGGGAGCTGTTTTTT CASSTTGAGELFF
TRBJ2-1 . TRBV27 . TGTGCCAGCAGTTTATCCGGTGAGCAGTTCTTC CASSLSGEQFF
TRBJ2-7 few TRBV29-1 TRBD1 TGCAGCGTTGAAGTAACAGGGGAGGAGCAGTACTTC CSVEVTGEEQYF